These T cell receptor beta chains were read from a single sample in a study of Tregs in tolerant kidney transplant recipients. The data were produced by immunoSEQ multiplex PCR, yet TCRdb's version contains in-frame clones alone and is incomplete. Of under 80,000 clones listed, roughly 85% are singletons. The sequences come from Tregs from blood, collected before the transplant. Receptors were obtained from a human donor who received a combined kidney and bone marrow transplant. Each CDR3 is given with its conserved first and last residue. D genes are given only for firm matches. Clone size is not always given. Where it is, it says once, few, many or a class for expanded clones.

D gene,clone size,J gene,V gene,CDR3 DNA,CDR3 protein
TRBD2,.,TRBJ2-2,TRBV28,TGTGCCAGCAGCCTAAGCCCGGGACTAGCGATCACCGGGGAGCTGTTTTTT,CASSLSPGLAITGELFF
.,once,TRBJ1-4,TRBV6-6,TGTGCCACACCACAGGGACCAACTAATGAAAAACTGTTTTTT,CATPQGPTNEKLFF
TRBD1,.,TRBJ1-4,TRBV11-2,TGTGCCAGCAGCGAACCGGGACAGGGGACCGGGAAACTGTTTTTT,CASSEPGQGTGKLFF
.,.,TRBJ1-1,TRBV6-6,TGTGCCAGCAGTTACCAGGGGTTCGGCTTGGGCACTGAAGCTTTCTTT,CASSYQGFGLGTEAFF
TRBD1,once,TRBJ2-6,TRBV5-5,TGTGCCAGCGCAGCCGGGACAGCGTCTTCTGGGGCCAACGTCCTGACTTTC,CASAAGTASSGANVLTF
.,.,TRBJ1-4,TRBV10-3,TGTGCCATCAGGAGGGGTCACGAGGAACTTGAAAAACTGTTTTTT,CAIRRGHEELEKLFF
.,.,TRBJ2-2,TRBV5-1,TGCGCCAGCAGCTTTTCGACTCCTAGTCCCGGGGAGCTGTTTTTT,CASSFSTPSPGELFF
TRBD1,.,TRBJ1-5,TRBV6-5,TGTGCCAGCAGCCATATACAGGGGAATCAGCCCCAGCATTTT,CASSHIQGNQPQHF
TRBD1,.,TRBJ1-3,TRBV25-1,TGTGCCAGCAGCGGACAGGGGGCTTGGGGCACCATATATTTT,CASSGQGAWGTIYF
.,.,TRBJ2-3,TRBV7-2,TGTGCCAGCAGCTTAGCGGCGGGATTGGGTCCAGATACGCAGTATTTT,CASSLAAGLGPDTQYF